This T cell receptor beta chain originates from a study of shared clonotypes between healthy human individuals. Study results and limitations: Among donors, the sharing of clonotypes was expected to be influenced by sequencing depth.

Worth noting for this clone: Its antigen remains unidentified.

Donors were healthy HIV-negative adults without recently reported acute infections or vaccinations. Repertoires were generated with immunoSEQ multiplex PCR, while TCRdb's copy carries only in-frame clones and drops some. Of more than 550,000 clones detected, around 91% appear once; the ten largest clones hold 34%. This TCR derives from a man aged 18 to 35 in good health. Some clones in this sample may be carry-over from other donors' samples. The specimen sequenced was memory CD8+ T cells from PBMCs. Stated subset: CD45RO+ cells pooled with CCR7-negative TemRA cells.

The DNA for the CDR3 is TGCGCCAGCAGCCCCCCTAGTGCGAGGGGTGAGCAGTTCTTC. Translated, it gives CASSPPSARGEQFF. The V gene is TRBV10-1, the J gene TRBJ2-1; tentatively, D is TRBD1 or TRBD2 (5 bases each). The germline CDR1 and CDR2 sequences are WNHNN and SYGVQD (reference sequence). The V and J ends lost 6 bases and 9 bases respectively, with 18 bases between them. The CDR3 covers 14 residues.